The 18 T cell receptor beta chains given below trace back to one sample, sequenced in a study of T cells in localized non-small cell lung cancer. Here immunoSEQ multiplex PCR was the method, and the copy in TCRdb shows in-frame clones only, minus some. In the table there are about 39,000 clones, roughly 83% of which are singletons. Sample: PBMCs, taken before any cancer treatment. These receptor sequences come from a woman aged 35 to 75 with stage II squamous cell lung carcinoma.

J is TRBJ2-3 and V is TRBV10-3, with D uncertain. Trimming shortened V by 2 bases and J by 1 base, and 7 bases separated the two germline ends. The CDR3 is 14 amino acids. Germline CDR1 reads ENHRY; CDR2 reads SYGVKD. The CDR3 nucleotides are TGTGCCATCAGTGAGGGGAAGGGCACAGATACGCAGTATTTT. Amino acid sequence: CAISEGKGTDTQYF.

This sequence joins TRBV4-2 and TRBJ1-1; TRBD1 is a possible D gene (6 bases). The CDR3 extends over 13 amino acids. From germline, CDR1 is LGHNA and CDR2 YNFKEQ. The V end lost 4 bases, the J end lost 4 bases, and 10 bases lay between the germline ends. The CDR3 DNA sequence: TGTGCCAGCAGCCCGTTGGACAGCACTGAAGCTTTCTTT. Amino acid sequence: CASSPLDSTEAFF.

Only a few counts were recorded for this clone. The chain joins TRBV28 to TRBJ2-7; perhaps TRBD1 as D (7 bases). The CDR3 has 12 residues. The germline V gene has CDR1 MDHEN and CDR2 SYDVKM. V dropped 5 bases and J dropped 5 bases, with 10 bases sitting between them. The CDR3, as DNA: TGTGCCAGCAGTGGCAGGGGGGACGAGCAGTACGTC. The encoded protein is CASSGRGDEQYV.

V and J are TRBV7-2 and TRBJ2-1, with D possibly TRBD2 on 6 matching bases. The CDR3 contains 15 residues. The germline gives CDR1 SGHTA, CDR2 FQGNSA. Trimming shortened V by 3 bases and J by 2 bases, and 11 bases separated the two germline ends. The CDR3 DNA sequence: TGTGCCAGCAGCTTCGGTAGCGGCCCCTACAATGAGCAGTTCTTC. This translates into CASSFGSGPYNEQFF.

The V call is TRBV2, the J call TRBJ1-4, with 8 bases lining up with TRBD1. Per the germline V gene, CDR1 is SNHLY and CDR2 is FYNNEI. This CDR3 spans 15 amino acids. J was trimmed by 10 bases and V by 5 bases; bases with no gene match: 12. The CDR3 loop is CASSLGGQGGGKLFF. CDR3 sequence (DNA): TGTGCCAGCAGTCTAGGAGGACAGGGCGGCGGAAAACTGTTTTTT. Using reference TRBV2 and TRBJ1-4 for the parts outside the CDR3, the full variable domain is EPEVTQTPSHQVTQMGQEVILRCVPISNHLYFYWYRQILGQKVEFLVSFYNNEISEKSEIFDDQFSVERPDGSNFTLKIRSTKLEDSAMYFCASSLGGQGGGKLFFGSGTQLSVL.

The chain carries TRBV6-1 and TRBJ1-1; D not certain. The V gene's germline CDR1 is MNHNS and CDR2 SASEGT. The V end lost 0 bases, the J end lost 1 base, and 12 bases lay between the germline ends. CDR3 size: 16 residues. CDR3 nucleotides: TGTGCCAGCAGTGAAGCGCTTGGGTGGCGGAACACTGAAGCTTTCTTT. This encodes CASSEALGWRNTEAFF.

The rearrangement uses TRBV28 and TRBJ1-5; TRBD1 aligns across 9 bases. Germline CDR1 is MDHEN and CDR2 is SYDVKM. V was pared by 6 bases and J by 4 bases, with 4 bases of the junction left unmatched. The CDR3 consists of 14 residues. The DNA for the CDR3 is TGTGCCAGCAGCCGTGGACAGGGGAATCAGCCCCAGCATTTT. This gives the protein CASSRGQGNQPQHF.

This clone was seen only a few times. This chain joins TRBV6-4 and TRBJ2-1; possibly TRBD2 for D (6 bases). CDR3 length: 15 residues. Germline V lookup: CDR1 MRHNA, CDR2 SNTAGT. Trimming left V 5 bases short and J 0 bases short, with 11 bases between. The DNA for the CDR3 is TGTGCCAGCAGTTACGGAGGGAACTCCTACAATGAGCAGTTCTTC. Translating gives CASSYGGNSYNEQFF.

The chain's CDR3 is CASSERTRGVFAGYTF. The DNA of the CDR3 is TGTGCCAGCAGCGAGAGGACCCGGGGCGTATTCGCTGGCTACACCTTC. The gene calls are TRBV27 and TRBJ1-2, with a possible D match to TRBD1 (5 bases). Trimming shortened V by 6 bases and J by 7 bases, and 24 bases separated the two germline ends. Germline V CDR1 and CDR2: MNHEY, SMNVEV (reference sequence). The CDR3 totals 16 residues.

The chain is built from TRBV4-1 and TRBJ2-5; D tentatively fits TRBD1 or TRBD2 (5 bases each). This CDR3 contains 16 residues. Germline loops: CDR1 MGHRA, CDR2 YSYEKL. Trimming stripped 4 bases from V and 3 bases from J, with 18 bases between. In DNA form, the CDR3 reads TGCGCCAGCAGCCTAATTCCGGGACGAGAGAAAGAGACCCAGTACTTC. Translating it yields CASSLIPGREKETQYF.

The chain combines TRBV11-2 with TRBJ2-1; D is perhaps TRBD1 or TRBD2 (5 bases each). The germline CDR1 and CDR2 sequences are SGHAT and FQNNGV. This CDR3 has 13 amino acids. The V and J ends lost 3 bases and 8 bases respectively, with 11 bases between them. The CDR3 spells CASSLGQGDEQFF. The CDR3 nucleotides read TGTGCCAGCAGCTTGGGGCAGGGAGATGAGCAGTTCTTC.

The CDR3 spells CASSSGTSVNEQFF. The CDR3 DNA sequence: TGTGCCAGCAGTTCCGGGACTAGTGTAAATGAGCAGTTCTTC. This rearrangement joins TRBV27 to TRBJ2-1, with 8 bases lining up with TRBD2. Trimming at V came to 4 bases and at J to 7 bases, leaving 6 bases not matched to a gene. The CDR3 sequence is 14 residues long. The germline V gene encodes CDR1 MNHEY and CDR2 SMNVEV (reference sequence).

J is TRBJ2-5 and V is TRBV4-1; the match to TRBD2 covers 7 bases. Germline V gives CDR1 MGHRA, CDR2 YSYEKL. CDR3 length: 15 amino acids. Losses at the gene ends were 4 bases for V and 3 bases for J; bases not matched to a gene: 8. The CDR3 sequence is CASSLIIRGEETQYF. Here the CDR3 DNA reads TGCGCCAGCAGCCTCATCATCCGGGGGGAAGAGACCCAGTACTTC.

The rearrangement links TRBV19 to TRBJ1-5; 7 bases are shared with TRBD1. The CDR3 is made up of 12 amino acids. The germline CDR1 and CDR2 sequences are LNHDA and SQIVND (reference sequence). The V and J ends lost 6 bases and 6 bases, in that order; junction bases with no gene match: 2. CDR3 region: CASRTGFQPQHF. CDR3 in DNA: TGTGCCAGTAGGACAGGGTTTCAGCCCCAGCATTTT.

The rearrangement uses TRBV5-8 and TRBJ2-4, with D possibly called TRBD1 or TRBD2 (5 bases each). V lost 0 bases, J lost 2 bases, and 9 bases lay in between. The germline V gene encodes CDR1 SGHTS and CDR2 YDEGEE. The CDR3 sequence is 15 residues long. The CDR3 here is CASSLEGSTKNIQYF. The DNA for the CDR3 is TGTGCCAGCAGCTTGGAGGGGAGTACCAAAAACATTCAGTACTTC.

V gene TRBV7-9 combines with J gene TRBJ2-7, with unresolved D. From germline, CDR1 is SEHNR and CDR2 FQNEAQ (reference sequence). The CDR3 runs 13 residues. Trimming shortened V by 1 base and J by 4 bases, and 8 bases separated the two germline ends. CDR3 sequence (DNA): TGTGCCAGCAGCTTAGGATCCGGGTACGAGCAGTACGTC. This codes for CASSLGSGYEQYV.

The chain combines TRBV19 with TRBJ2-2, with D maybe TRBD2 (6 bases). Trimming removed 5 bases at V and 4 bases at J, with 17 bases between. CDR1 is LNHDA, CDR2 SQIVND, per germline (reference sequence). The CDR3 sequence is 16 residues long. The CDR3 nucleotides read TGTGCCAGTAGTTTACCGGGCCTCGGGAGCACCGGGGAGCTGTTTTTT. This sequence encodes CASSLPGLGSTGELFF. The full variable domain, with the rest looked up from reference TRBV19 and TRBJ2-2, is DGGITQSPKYLFRKEGQNVTLSCEQNLNHDAMYWYRQDPGQGLRLIYYSQIVNDFQKGDIAEGYSVSREKKESFPLTVTSAQKNPTAFYLCASSLPGLGSTGELFFGEGSRLTVL.

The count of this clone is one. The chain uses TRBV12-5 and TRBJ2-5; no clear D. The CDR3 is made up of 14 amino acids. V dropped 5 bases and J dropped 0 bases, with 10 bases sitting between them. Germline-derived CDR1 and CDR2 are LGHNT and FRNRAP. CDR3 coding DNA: TGTGCTAGTGGTCCACGGACCAACCAAGAGACCCAGTACTTC. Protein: CASGPRTNQETQYF.